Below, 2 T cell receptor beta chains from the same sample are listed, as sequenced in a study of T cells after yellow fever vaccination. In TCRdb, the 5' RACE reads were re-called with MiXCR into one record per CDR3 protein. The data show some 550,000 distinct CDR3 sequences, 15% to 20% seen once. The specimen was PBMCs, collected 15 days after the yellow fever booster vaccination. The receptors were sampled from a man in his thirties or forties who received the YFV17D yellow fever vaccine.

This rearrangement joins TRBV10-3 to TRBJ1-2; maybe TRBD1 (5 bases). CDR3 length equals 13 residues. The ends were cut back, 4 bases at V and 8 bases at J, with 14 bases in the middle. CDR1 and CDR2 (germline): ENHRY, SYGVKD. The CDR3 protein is CAISGDSGMGYTF. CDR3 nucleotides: TGTGCCATCAGTGGGGACTCAGGGATGGGCTACACCTTC.

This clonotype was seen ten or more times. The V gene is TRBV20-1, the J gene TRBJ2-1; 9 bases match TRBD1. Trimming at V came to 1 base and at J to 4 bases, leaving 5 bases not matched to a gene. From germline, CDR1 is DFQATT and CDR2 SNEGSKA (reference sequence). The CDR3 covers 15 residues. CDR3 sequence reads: CSARVRGQGYNEQFF. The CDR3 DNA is TGCAGTGCTAGAGTTAGGGGACAGGGATACAATGAGCAGTTCTTC.